What follows are 10 T cell receptor beta chains derived from one specimen sequenced in a study of cytomegalovirus exposure and HLA in healthy donors. It was with 60 Vbeta and 13 Jbeta primers that the PCR ran. TCRdb's copy holds only in-frame clones and misses some; the assay was immunoSEQ multiplex PCR. The data contain approximately 70,000 clones, approximately 71% of them seen just once; the ten biggest clones take up approximately 7.6%. The sequenced sample was PBMCs. These receptors all stem from a man in his 60s in good health and CMV-seropositive.

The rearrangement uses TRBV5-4 and TRBJ2-3; a possible D gene is TRBD1 (8 bases). Germline CDR1 SGHNT, CDR2 YYREEE (reference sequence). The CDR3 extends over 16 amino acids. Trimming shortened V by 4 bases and J by 5 bases, and 20 bases separated the two germline ends. In DNA form, the CDR3 reads TGTGCCAGCAGCGGGGGGGGCAGGGGGCGTGTAGATACGCAGTATTTT. Protein sequence: CASSGGGRGRVDTQYF.

The rearrangement links TRBV9 to TRBJ2-1; D might be TRBD1 (5 bases). This CDR3 has 19 residues. V lost 3 bases to trimming and J lost 0 bases, with 22 bases between them. Germline values: CDR1 SGDLS, CDR2 YYNGEE. The CDR3 DNA is TGTGCCAGCAGCGAAACTCCTTTTTTGGGGCCAAGCTCCTACAATGAGCAGTTCTTC. This translates into CASSETPFLGPSSYNEQFF.

The rearrangement links TRBV11-3 to TRBJ1-1; D is unresolved. Germline V gene data show CDR1 as SGHNT and CDR2 as YENEEA. V was clipped by 1 base and J by 3 bases, with 6 bases between them. The CDR3 has 13 residues. The CDR3 DNA is TGTGCCAGCAGCTTAGTTCGGTACACTGAAGCTTTCTTT. Encoded protein: CASSLVRYTEAFF.

The chain couples TRBV6-1 to TRBJ2-3; no clear D. In germline, CDR1 is MNHNS, CDR2 SASEGT. V lost 0 bases to trimming and J lost 5 bases, with 6 bases between them. The CDR3 is made up of 13 amino acids. The CDR3 DNA follows: TGTGCCAGCAGTGAAGCATTCTTAGATACGCAGTATTTT. Encoded protein: CASSEAFLDTQYF.

This clone was recorded a few times. The CDR3 coding sequence is TGTGCCAGCATCTCAAGGGGGTGGAACACTGAAGCTTTCTTT. This translates into CASISRGWNTEAFF. The rearrangement joins TRBV6-1 to TRBJ1-1, with D possibly TRBD1 on 6 matching bases. Germline CDR1 reads MNHNS; CDR2 reads SASEGT. Trimming left V 7 bases short and J 1 base short, with 13 bases between. The CDR3 runs 14 residues.

The chain combines TRBV6-5 with TRBJ2-5; no reliable D call. V was shortened by 0 bases and J by 2 bases, with 10 bases between the two germline ends. This CDR3 region has 15 residues. CDR1 is MNHEY, CDR2 SVGAGI, per germline. The CDR3 bases are TGTGCCAGCAGTTACTCGATCCAGGTACAAGAGACCCAGTACTTC. It translates to CASSYSIQVQETQYF.

V usage is TRBV11-2 and J usage is TRBJ2-3; 7 nucleotides align to TRBD2. Germline V lookup: CDR1 SGHAT, CDR2 FQNNGV. V lost 2 bases and J lost 5; bases outside the gene matches: 4. The CDR3 sequence is 14 residues long. For the CDR3, the DNA is TGTGCCAGCAGCTTACGGGGGGTTGTAGATACGCAGTATTTT. The encoded protein is CASSLRGVVDTQYF.

The chain uses TRBV7-2 and TRBJ2-5; D gene uncertain. Germline lookup yields CDR1 SGHTA and CDR2 FQGNSA. V was cut by 1 base and J by 0 bases, with 12 bases left in between. The CDR3 sequence is 16 residues long. The CDR3 DNA follows: TGTGCCAGCAGCTTAGTGCCAGTTCCGTACCAAGAGACCCAGTACTTC. Residues: CASSLVPVPYQETQYF.

The rearrangement joins TRBV10-2 to TRBJ1-3; perhaps TRBD1 as D (5 bases). V was trimmed by 10 bases and J by 0 bases, leaving 13 bases between them. The germline CDR1 and CDR2 sequences are WSHSY and SAAADI. The CDR3 spans 14 residues. The DNA of the CDR3 is TGCGCCAACGAGGGCGGGGGCTCTGGAAACACCATATATTTT. Amino acids: CANEGGGSGNTIYF.

CDR3 nucleotides: TGTGCCAGCAGTTTCATTTACAGGGTTGGAAATCAGCCCCAGCATTTT. Amino acid sequence: CASSFIYRVGNQPQHF. The chain joins TRBV27 to TRBJ1-5, with a weak D call TRBD1 (6 bases). This CDR3 contains 16 residues. Trimming stripped 3 bases from V and 4 bases from J, with 16 bases between. Germline V lookup: CDR1 MNHEY, CDR2 SMNVEV (reference sequence).